A selection of T cell receptor beta chains follows, all from one sample in a study of graft-versus-host responses after intestinal transplantation. These receptors have no identified antigens. Repertoires were generated with immunoSEQ multiplex PCR, while TCRdb's copy carries only in-frame clones and drops some. The top ten hold around 0.9% of the sample, which has about 100,000 clones, less than 90% seen once. Material: unstimulated CD4+ T cells sorted from spleen or lymph node cells, obtained before intestinal transplant. All receptors come from a human donor who received an intestinal transplant. CDR3s include the opening cysteine and the closing phenylalanine or tryptophan. The D gene is left open where the match is weak. Clone sizes are given selectively: once, few, many, or a class where the clone is expanded.

j_call,d_call,v_call,clone_size,cdr3_nt,cdr3_aa
TRBJ2-3,-,TRBV7-6,-,TGTGCCAGCAGTCCCGCTACGGGACGTTCAGATACGCAGTATTTT,CASSPATGRSDTQYF
TRBJ1-5,-,TRBV15,-,TGTGCCACCAGCAGAGTCCAGAATCAGCCCCAGCATTTT,CATSRVQNQPQHF
TRBJ2-1,-,TRBV7-2,-,TGTGCCAGCAGCTTTATTCATGAGCAGTTCTTC,CASSFIHEQFF
TRBJ2-7,-,TRBV5-1,-,TGCGCCAGCAGCAGCGCACCGTCCCTCTACGAGCAGTACTTC,CASSSAPSLYEQYF
TRBJ2-1,TRBD2,TRBV2,-,TGTGCCAGCAGGGCGGGAGTAACTGAGCAGTTCTTC,CASRAGVTEQFF
TRBJ2-2,-,TRBV12-1,-,TGTGCCAGCAGCCCCGGGACTAACGCCGGGGAGCTGTTTTTT,CASSPGTNAGELFF
TRBJ1-3,-,TRBV2,few,TGTGCCAGCAGTGACCAGCGGAACATAGGAAACACCATATATTTT,CASSDQRNIGNTIYF
TRBJ1-5,-,TRBV28,-,TGTGCCAGCAGTTCCCCGGGGGGGGGTAGCAATCAGCCCCAGCATTTT,CASSSPGGGSNQPQHF
TRBJ2-2,TRBD1,TRBV2,-,TGTGCCAAAACAGGGGGTCGGACCGGGGAGCTGTTTTTT,CAKTGGRTGELFF
TRBJ1-2,-,TRBV5-1,-,TGCGCCAGCAGCTTGGTTCCCAGGGATAACTATGGCTACACCTTC,CASSLVPRDNYGYTF
TRBJ1-1,-,TRBV30,-,TGTGCCTGGAGTAACCGGGGGTCGAGGGATTTCTTT,CAWSNRGSRDFF
TRBJ2-1,-,TRBV10-3,-,TGTGCCATCATGAGCAACAATGAGCAGTTCTTC,CAIMSNNEQFF
TRBJ2-5,-,TRBV7-7,-,TGTGCCAGCAGCTTTGGGCGGAATCGACAAGAGACCCAGTACTTC,CASSFGRNRQETQYF
TRBJ2-1,TRBD1,TRBV30,once,TGTTCACGGTCCCAAAGGACAGGGAATGAGCAGTTCTTC,CSRSQRTGNEQFF
TRBJ2-7,-,TRBV4-1,-,TGCGCCAGCAGCCAAGGTGAACTAGCCTCCTACGAGCAGTACTTC,CASSQGELASYEQYF
TRBJ1-5,-,TRBV19,-,TGTGCCAGTAGTATAGATCCCCCCTCCGGTTATAGCAATCAGCCCCAGCATTTT,CASSIDPPSGYSNQPQHF
TRBJ1-2,-,TRBV7-9,-,TGTGCCAGCAGCTTAGAGGTCTCTAACTATGGCTACACCTTC,CASSLEVSNYGYTF
TRBJ1-2,TRBD1,TRBV4-2,once,TGTGCCAGCAGCCAAGAGGGGACAGGTTATGGCTACACCTTC,CASSQEGTGYGYTF
TRBJ2-2,-,TRBV7-3,-,TGTGCCAGCAGCCCACAGGGTTCTGCCGGGGAGCTGTTTTTT,CASSPQGSAGELFF
TRBJ2-7,-,TRBV2,once,TGTGCCAGCAGCGCAGGACAGAGCTCCTACGAGCAGTACTTC,CASSAGQSSYEQYF
TRBJ2-5,-,TRBV11-3,few,TGTGCCAGCAGCTTAGGAGAAGGGCCGCAAGAGACCCAGTACTTC,CASSLGEGPQETQYF
TRBJ1-1,-,TRBV28,-,TGTGCCAGCGGAGTAACTGAAGCTTTCTTT,CASGVTEAFF
TRBJ2-7,TRBD1,TRBV2,-,TGTGCCAGTGACAGGGACCGCTCCTACGAGCAGTACTTC,CASDRDRSYEQYF
TRBJ1-2,TRBD1,TRBV29-1,-,TGCAGCGTTATACAGGGGAACTATGGCTACACCTTC,CSVIQGNYGYTF
TRBJ2-1,-,TRBV1,-,TGCACCAGCAGACCCCCAGGCCTCTTGGATGAGCAGTTCTTC,CTSRPPGLLDEQFF
TRBJ2-7,TRBD1,TRBV28,-,TGTGCCAGCAGTTTTGAGGGGGCTCCCTCCTACGAGCAGTACTTC,CASSFEGAPSYEQYF
TRBJ2-2,TRBD2,TRBV7-9,once,TGTGCCAGCAGCAGACTAGCGGGGGGCCCCGGGGAGCTGTTTTTT,CASSRLAGGPGELFF
TRBJ2-2,TRBD1,TRBV6-6,-,TGTGCCGTCCCGGGACAGGGGGCCGGCGGGGAGCTGTTTTTT,CAVPGQGAGGELFF
TRBJ2-1,-,TRBV5-6,few,TGTGCCAGCAGCTTGGATGCTGGCGGGACTTACAATGAGCAGTTCTTC,CASSLDAGGTYNEQFF
TRBJ1-2,TRBD1,TRBV29-1,-,TGCAGCGGTGGACAGGGGGCGCGTGCCTATGGCTACACCTTC,CSGGQGARAYGYTF
TRBJ2-7,TRBD1,TRBV5-1,-,TGCGCCAGCAGCTCCTGGGACAGGCCCTACGAGCAGTACTTC,CASSSWDRPYEQYF
TRBJ1-1,-,TRBV19,-,TGTGCCAGTAGTTCTAGGACCGCCGAAGCTTTCTTT,CASSSRTAEAFF
TRBJ2-7,-,TRBV5-1,-,TGCGCCAGCAGCTCTACCGGGACCACCTACGAGCAGTACTTC,CASSSTGTTYEQYF
TRBJ1-2,-,TRBV7-2,-,TGTGCCAGCAGCTTAGGAGCGGCAGGGGACGGAAATGGCTACACCTTC,CASSLGAAGDGNGYTF
TRBJ2-3,TRBD2,TRBV18,-,TGTGCCAGCTCACCAACTCGGACTAGCGGTAGCACAGATACGCAGTATTTT,CASSPTRTSGSTDTQYF
TRBJ1-2,-,TRBV19,-,TGTGCCAGTAGTCCAGCCCCGGGACACGGCTACACCTTC,CASSPAPGHGYTF
TRBJ2-7,-,TRBV5-1,-,TGCGCCAGCAGCTTGAGCCACCGGGCCTACGAGCAGTACTTC,CASSLSHRAYEQYF
TRBJ1-6,-,TRBV6-5,-,TGTGCCAGCAGCCTCGACAGGTCCTATAATTCACCCCTCCACTTT,CASSLDRSYNSPLHF
TRBJ2-1,TRBD1,TRBV5-5,-,TGTGCCAGCAGCTTAACAGGGGGAAACTACAATGAGCAGTTCTTC,CASSLTGGNYNEQFF
TRBJ1-3,-,TRBV18,few,TGTGCCAGCTCACTTGGACCCAGCTCTGGAAACACCATATATTTT,CASSLGPSSGNTIYF
TRBJ2-6,-,TRBV1,once,TGCACCAGCAGTGGGTATCGTTTTGCACAAAGTCGGGCCAACGTCCTGACTTTC,CTSSGYRFAQSRANVLTF
TRBJ2-7,TRBD2,TRBV25-1,-,TGTGCCAGCAGGGGGGTAGCGGGAGTGGACGAGCAGTACTTC,CASRGVAGVDEQYF
TRBJ2-3,-,TRBV19,-,TGTGCCAGTAGTGGAAGGGTCACAGATACGCAGTATTTT,CASSGRVTDTQYF
TRBJ2-4,-,TRBV4-1,-,TGCGCCAGCAGCCTAGTTGCCAAAAACATTCAGTACTTC,CASSLVAKNIQYF
TRBJ1-6,-,TRBV30,-,TGTGCCTGGAGTGTTTTGGGGGGAGCTTCACCCCTCCACTTT,CAWSVLGGASPLHF
TRBJ2-5,TRBD2,TRBV7-9,-,TGTGCCAGCAGCGCCCCCGGCGGGGGGTTCCAAGAGACCCAGTACTTC,CASSAPGGGFQETQYF
TRBJ1-2,-,TRBV4-1,-,TGCGCCAGCAGCCAAGAGTCAGCGGGAGGGCGTGGCTACACCTTC,CASSQESAGGRGYTF
TRBJ1-2,-,TRBV6-1,-,TGTGCCAGCACGGGAGGGTCTGGCTACACCTTC,CASTGGSGYTF
TRBJ2-1,TRBD2,TRBV4-1,-,TGCGCCAGCAGCCCACAGGGGACTAGCGGGAGGAACAATGAGCAGTTCTTC,CASSPQGTSGRNNEQFF
TRBJ2-7,TRBD2,TRBV9,-,TGTGCCAGCAGCGTCTCAGCGGGAGGGCCCCACGAGCAGTACTTC,CASSVSAGGPHEQYF
TRBJ2-7,TRBD1,TRBV5-1,-,TGCGCCAGCAGCTTGGTTGGGACAGCCTACGAGCAGTACTTC,CASSLVGTAYEQYF
TRBJ1-5,-,TRBV19,-,TGTGCCAGTAGTAGTCACCGGGTTAATCAGCCCCAGCATTTT,CASSSHRVNQPQHF